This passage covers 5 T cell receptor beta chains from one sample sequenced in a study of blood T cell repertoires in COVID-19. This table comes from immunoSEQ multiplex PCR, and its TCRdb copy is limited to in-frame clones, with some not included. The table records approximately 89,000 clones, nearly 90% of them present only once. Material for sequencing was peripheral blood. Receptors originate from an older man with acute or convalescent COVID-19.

CDR3 DNA sequence: TGTGCCAGCAGCTTTGGGGGACTGACCTCCTACGAGCAGTACTTC. Its protein is CASSFGGLTSYEQYF. The V call is TRBV11-2, the J call TRBJ2-7; a weak D match, TRBD2 (6 bases). The CDR3 is made up of 15 amino acids. Trimming stripped 3 bases from V and 0 bases from J, with 12 bases between. The V gene's germline CDR1 is SGHAT and CDR2 FQNNGV.

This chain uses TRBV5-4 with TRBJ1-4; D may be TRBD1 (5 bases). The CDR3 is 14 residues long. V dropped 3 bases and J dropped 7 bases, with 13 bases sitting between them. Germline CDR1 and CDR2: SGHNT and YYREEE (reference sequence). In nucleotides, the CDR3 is TGTGCCAGCAGCTCGCGGGGGGGAGTTGAAAAACTGTTTTTT. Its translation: CASSSRGGVEKLFF.

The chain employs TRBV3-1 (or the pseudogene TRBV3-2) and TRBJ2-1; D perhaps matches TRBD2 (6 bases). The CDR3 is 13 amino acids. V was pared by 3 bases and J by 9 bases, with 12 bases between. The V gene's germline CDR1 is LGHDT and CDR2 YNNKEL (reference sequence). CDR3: CASSHPVGGEQFF. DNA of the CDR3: TGTGCCAGCAGCCACCCTGTGGGAGGTGAGCAGTTCTTC.

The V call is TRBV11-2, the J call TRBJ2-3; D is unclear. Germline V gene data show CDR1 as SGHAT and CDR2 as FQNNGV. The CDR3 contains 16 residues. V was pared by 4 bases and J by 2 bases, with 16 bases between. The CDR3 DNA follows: TGTGCCAGCAGCTCTGGGCCACGAGCCCTCACAGATACGCAGTATTTT. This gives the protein CASSSGPRALTDTQYF.

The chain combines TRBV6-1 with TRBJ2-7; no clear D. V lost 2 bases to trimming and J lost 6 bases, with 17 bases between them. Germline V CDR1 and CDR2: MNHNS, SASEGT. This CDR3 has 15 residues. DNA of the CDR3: TGTGCCAGCAGTGAATTGAGCCTTCCCCCGGGCGAGCAGTACTTC. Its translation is CASSELSLPPGEQYF.